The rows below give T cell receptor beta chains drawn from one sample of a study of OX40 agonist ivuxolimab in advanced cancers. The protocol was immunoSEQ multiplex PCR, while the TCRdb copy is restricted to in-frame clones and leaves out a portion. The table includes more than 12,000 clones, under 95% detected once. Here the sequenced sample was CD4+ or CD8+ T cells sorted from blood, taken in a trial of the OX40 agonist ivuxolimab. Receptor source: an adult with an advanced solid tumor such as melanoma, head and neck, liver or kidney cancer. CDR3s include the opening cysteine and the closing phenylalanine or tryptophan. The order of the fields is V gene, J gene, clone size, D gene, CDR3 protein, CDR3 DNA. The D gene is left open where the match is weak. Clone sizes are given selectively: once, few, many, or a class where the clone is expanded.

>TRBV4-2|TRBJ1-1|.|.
CASSQSVRGYGEAFF
TGTGCCAGCAGCCAATCGGTGCGAGGGTACGGAGAAGCTTTCTTT
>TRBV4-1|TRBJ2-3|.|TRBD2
CASSSPTSGGTDTQYF
TGCGCCAGCAGCTCTCCGACTAGCGGGGGCACAGATACGCAGTATTTT
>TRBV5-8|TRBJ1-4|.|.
CASIRDGATNEKLFF
TGTGCCAGCATCCGCGACGGAGCAACTAATGAAAAACTGTTTTTT
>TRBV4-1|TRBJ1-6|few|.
CASSVPEHNSPLHF
TGCGCCAGCAGCGTCCCGGAACATAATTCACCCCTCCACTTT
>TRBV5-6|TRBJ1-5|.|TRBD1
CASSLTGVGNQPQHF
TGTGCCAGCAGCTTAACAGGGGTAGGCAATCAGCCCCAGCATTTT
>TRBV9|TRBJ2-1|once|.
CASSPSTVISYNEQFF
TGTGCCAGCAGCCCTTCGACAGTTATCTCCTACAATGAGCAGTTCTTC
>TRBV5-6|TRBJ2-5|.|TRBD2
CASSSMTSGRAGTQYF
TGTGCCAGCAGCTCAATGACTAGCGGGAGGGCGGGGACCCAGTACTTC
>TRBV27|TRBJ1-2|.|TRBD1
CASSFLGQGIVNYGYTF
TGTGCCAGCAGTTTCCTGGGACAGGGCATTGTCAACTATGGCTACACCTTC
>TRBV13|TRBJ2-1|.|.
CASSLGYGSGYEQFF
TGTGCCAGCAGCTTAGGGTATGGGTCGGGTTATGAGCAGTTCTTC
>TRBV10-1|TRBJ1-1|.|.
CASSDRRTPNTEAFF
TGCGCCAGCAGTGATCGCAGGACACCGAACACTGAAGCTTTCTTT
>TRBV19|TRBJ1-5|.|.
CASSITGMVAQPQHF
TGTGCCAGTAGTATTACAGGGATGGTCGCTCAGCCCCAGCATTTT
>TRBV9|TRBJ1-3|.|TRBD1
CASSAAYRDRPNSGNTIYF
TGTGCCAGCAGCGCGGCCTACAGGGACAGACCCAACTCTGGAAACACCATATATTTT
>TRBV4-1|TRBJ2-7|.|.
CASSHPDGQAGYEQYF
TGCGCCAGCAGCCACCCGGACGGGCAGGCCGGTTACGAGCAGTACTTC
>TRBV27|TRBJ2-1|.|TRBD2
CASSFSPSGTDEQFF
TGTGCCAGCAGTTTCTCGCCTAGCGGGACTGATGAGCAGTTCTTC
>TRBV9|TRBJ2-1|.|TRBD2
CASSDDSGGPYNEQFF
TGTGCCAGCAGCGACGATAGCGGGGGACCCTACAATGAGCAGTTCTTC
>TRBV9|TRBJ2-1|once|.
CASTPRTGSSYNEQFF
TGTGCCAGCACCCCCCGGACTGGAAGCTCCTACAATGAGCAGTTCTTC
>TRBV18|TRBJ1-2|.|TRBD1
CASSSGQAPSYGYTF
TGTGCCAGCTCATCGGGACAGGCTCCCTCTTATGGCTACACCTTC
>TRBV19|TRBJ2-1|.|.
CASSPFLSSYNEQFF
TGTGCCAGTAGCCCCTTCCTGAGCTCCTACAATGAGCAGTTCTTC
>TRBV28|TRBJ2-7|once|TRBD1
CASSLRTGKYPYEQYF
TGTGCCAGCAGTTTAAGGACAGGGAAATACCCCTACGAGCAGTACTTC
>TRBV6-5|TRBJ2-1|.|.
CASSYSSAGPYNEQFF
TGTGCCAGCAGTTACTCGTCGGCAGGGCCCTACAATGAGCAGTTCTTC
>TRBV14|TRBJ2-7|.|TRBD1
CASSQVDRVYEQYF
TGTGCCAGCAGCCAGGTTGACAGGGTCTACGAGCAGTACTTC
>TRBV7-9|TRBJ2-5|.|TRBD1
CASSPSFDRGQETQYF
TGTGCCAGCAGCCCATCCTTCGACAGGGGACAAGAGACCCAGTACTTC
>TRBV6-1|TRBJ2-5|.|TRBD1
CASSEVLGTEIQETQYF
TGTGCCAGCAGTGAAGTTTTAGGGACAGAGATACAAGAGACCCAGTACTTC
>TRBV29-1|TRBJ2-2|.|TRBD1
CSVAGGIGELFF
TGCAGCGTAGCAGGGGGAATCGGGGAGCTGTTTTTT
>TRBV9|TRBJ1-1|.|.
CASSDRNTEAFF
TGTGCCAGCAGCGACAGGAACACTGAAGCTTTCTTT
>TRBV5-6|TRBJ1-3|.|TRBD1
CASSLGWTGSSGNTIYF
TGTGCCAGCAGCTTGGGGTGGACAGGGAGCTCTGGAAACACCATATATTTT
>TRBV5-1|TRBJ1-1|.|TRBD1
CASSIGQGPNTEAFF
TGCGCCAGCAGCATAGGACAGGGACCTAACACTGAAGCTTTCTTT
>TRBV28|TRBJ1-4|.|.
CASGGRQDYEKLFF
TGTGCCAGCGGGGGGCGGCAGGACTATGAAAAACTGTTTTTT
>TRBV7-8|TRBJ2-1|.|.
CASSLEQDQILYNEQFF
TGTGCCAGCAGCTTAGAGCAGGACCAAATCCTCTACAATGAGCAGTTCTTC
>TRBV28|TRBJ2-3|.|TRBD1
CASSYTGVKTDTQYF
TGTGCCAGCAGTTATACAGGGGTAAAGACAGATACGCAGTATTTT
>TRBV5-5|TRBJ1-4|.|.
CASSSDGNEKLFF
TGTGCCAGCAGCTCGGACGGTAATGAAAAACTGTTTTTT
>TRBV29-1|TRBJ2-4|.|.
CSVDLLGIQYF
TGCAGCGTTGACTTGTTGGGCATTCAGTACTTC
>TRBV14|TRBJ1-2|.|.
CASSPPHREWGYTF
TGTGCCAGCAGCCCACCCCACAGGGAGTGGGGCTACACCTTC
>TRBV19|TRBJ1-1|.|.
CASSIAVAGVDEAFF
TGTGCCAGTAGTATAGCAGTCGCGGGAGTCGATGAAGCTTTCTTT
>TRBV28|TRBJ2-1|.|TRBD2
CASSPLAGGRGGEQFF
TGTGCCAGCAGTCCATTAGCGGGAGGCCGTGGCGGTGAGCAGTTCTTC
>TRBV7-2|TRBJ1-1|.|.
CASIPRGANTEAFF
TGTGCCAGCATCCCGAGGGGGGCGAACACTGAAGCTTTCTTT
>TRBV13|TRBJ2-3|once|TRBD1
CASSSQGQDTDTQYF
TGTGCCAGCAGCTCCCAGGGACAGGACACAGATACGCAGTATTTT
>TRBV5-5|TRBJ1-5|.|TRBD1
CASSFRTGSNQPQHF
TGTGCCAGCAGCTTCCGGACAGGCTCCAATCAGCCCCAGCATTTT
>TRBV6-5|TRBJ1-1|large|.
CASSYAGHTEAFF
TGTGCCAGCAGTTACGCAGGGCACACTGAAGCTTTCTTT
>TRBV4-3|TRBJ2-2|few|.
CASSQRNTGELFF
TGCGCCAGCAGCCAACGGAACACCGGGGAGCTGTTTTTT
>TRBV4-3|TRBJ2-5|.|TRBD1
CASSQALTGYQETQYF
TGCGCCAGCAGCCAAGCCCTGACAGGGTACCAAGAGACCCAGTACTTC
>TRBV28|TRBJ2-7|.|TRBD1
CASSPGQGADEQYF
TGTGCCAGCAGTCCGGGTCAGGGGGCCGACGAGCAGTACTTC
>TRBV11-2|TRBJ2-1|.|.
CASSAVGEWDEQFF
TGTGCCAGCAGCGCCGTAGGGGAGTGGGATGAGCAGTTCTTC
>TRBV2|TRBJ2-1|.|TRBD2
CASSRTSGGARYNEQFF
TGTGCCAGCAGTAGGACTAGCGGGGGGGCGAGATACAATGAGCAGTTCTTC
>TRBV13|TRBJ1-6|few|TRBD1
CATRQGAGSPLHF
TGTGCCACGCGACAGGGGGCGGGCTCACCCCTCCACTTT
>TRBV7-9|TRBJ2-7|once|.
CASSYPRDEQYF
TGTGCCAGCAGCTACCCGAGAGACGAGCAGTACTTC
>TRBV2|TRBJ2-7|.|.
CASSEGRWVTYEQYF
TGTGCCAGCAGTGAAGGTCGGTGGGTAACCTACGAGCAGTACTTC
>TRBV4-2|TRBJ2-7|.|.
CASSQKDSLNSYEQYF
TGTGCCAGCAGCCAAAAGGACAGCCTCAATTCCTACGAGCAGTACTTC
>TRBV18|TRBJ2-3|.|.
CASSLTDTQYF
TGTGCCAGCTCACTCACAGATACGCAGTATTTT
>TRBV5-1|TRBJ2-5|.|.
CASSHDSSETQYF
TGCGCCAGCAGCCATGACAGTTCCGAGACCCAGTACTTC
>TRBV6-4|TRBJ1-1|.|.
CASSDGGAGTEAFF
TGTGCCAGCAGTGACGGGGGAGCCGGGACTGAAGCTTTCTTT
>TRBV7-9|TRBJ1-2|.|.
CASSLDSGREDGYTF
TGTGCCAGCAGCTTAGACTCTGGCAGGGAGGATGGCTACACCTTC
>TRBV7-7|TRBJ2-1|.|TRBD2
CASSSGLAGGGNEQFF
TGTGCCAGCAGCTCCGGACTAGCGGGAGGGGGTAATGAGCAGTTCTTC
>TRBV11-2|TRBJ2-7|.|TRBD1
CASSSRQGIPYEQYF
TGTGCCAGCAGCTCCCGACAGGGCATACCCTACGAGCAGTACTTC
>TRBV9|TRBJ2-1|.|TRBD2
CASSVVGTSGYNEQFF
TGTGCCAGCAGCGTAGTTGGGACTAGCGGGTACAATGAGCAGTTCTTC
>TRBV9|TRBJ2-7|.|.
CASSRREGEQYF
TGTGCCAGCAGCCGGCGGGAAGGCGAGCAGTACTTC
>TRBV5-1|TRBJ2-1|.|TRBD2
CASRLAGANEQFF
TGCGCCAGCAGACTAGCGGGGGCTAATGAGCAGTTCTTC
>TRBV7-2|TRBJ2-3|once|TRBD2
CASSLGLAGVPDTQYF
TGTGCCAGCAGCTTAGGACTAGCGGGAGTCCCAGATACGCAGTATTTT
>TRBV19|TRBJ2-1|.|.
CASTTTDYNEQFF
TGTGCCAGTACCACGACAGATTACAATGAGCAGTTCTTC
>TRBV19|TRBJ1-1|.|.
CASSIGGHTEAFF
TGTGCCAGTAGTATAGGGGGGCACACTGAAGCTTTCTTT